A selection of T cell receptor beta chains follows, all from one sample in a study of T-cell reconstitution after alpha-beta-depleted transplantation in children. TCRdb recomputed calls from the PCR reads with MiXCR, one row per CDR3 protein. The sample shows more than 200,000 distinct CDR3 sequences, more than 20% of them seen only once. Sequencing was performed on PBMCs, taken before TCRalphabeta/CD19-depleted stem cell transplant. The source is a girl aged 2 to 10 with Fanconi anemia, due to receive a stem cell transplant. Each CDR3 is given with its conserved first and last residue. D genes are given only for firm matches. Clone size is shown for a subset of rows, as once, few, many or a class of expanded clone.

>TRBD2|TRBJ2-2|-|TRBV12-3/TRBV12-4
TGTGCCAGCCCAGCGGGACCTACCGGGGAGCTGTTTTTT
CASPAGPTGELFF
>TRBD1|TRBJ1-4|many|TRBV5-6
TGTGCCAGCAGCTTGTGGGCGACAGGGCGAGAAAAACTGTTTTTT
CASSLWATGREKLFF
>-|TRBJ1-6|-|TRBV29-1
TGCAGCGTTCTGCCGGGGCGGGATTCACCCCTCCACTTT
CSVLPGRDSPLHF
>TRBD1|TRBJ1-6|-|TRBV10-3
TGTGCCGTTTCGATCGACAGGGAGGCTCGGTCACCCCTCCACTTT
CAVSIDREARSPLHF
>-|TRBJ2-3|few|TRBV12-3/TRBV12-4
TGTGCCAGCAGTTCACCTGGGGGGGCCCCCCCCCTCACAGATACGCAGTATTTT
CASSSPGGAPPLTDTQYF
>-|TRBJ2-3|few|TRBV20-1
TGCAGTGCTTGCGAAAACACAGATACGCAGTATTTT
CSACENTDTQYF
>TRBD2|TRBJ2-7|few|TRBV10-2
TGCGCCAGCGGAGTGCAAGCGGGGGGTTTTGAGCAGTACTTC
CASGVQAGGFEQYF
>TRBD1|TRBJ2-1|few|TRBV2
TGTGCCCACCGACAGGGGGGAACGGGGGTCTCCTACAATGAGCAGTTCTTC
CAHRQGGTGVSYNEQFF
>-|TRBJ2-5|few|TRBV5-4
TGTGCCAGCAGCTTCGGCACAGGGGGGGAGAAGACCCAGTACTTC
CASSFGTGGEKTQYF
>-|TRBJ2-7|few|TRBV3-1
TGTGCCAGCAGCCAAGATCTAGTAGCGGAGCAGTACTTC
CASSQDLVAEQYF
>-|TRBJ1-2|-|TRBV20-1
TGCAGTGCTAGAGTCCGGGTGAGGGGCTACACCTTC
CSARVRVRGYTF